This T cell receptor beta chain appears in the sequencing data of a study of blood T cell repertoires in COVID-19. The ends lost 4 bases at V and 7 bases at J; junction bases unmatched: 2. This CDR3 has 14 residues. Germline CDR1 reads LNHNV; CDR2 reads YYDKDF (reference sequence). Clones were sequenced by immunoSEQ multiplex PCR, and TCRdb holds only the in-frame ones, with some missing. The table lists roughly 120,000 clones, roughly four fifths of them singletons. This chain uses TRBV15 with TRBJ2-2; TRBD2 matches 11 bases. Material for sequencing was peripheral blood. The sequence was obtained from a human donor in a cohort sampled during active COVID-19. The CDR3 nucleotides are TGTGCCACCAGCACCCTAGCGGGAGGCGGGGAGCTGTTTTTT. It is translated as CATSTLAGGGELFF. The full variable domain, in which reference TRBV15 and TRBJ2-2 provide the parts outside the CDR3, is DAMVIQNPRYQVTQFGKPVTLSCSQTLNHNVMYWYQQKSSQAPKLLFHYYDKDFNNEADTPDNFQSRRPNTSFCFLDIRSPGLGDTAMYLCATSTLAGGGELFFGEGSRLTVL.